Given below is one TCR beta chain in context. Antigen specificity is unknown. The V gene's germline CDR1 is LGHNA and CDR2 YNFKEQ. The V gene lost 3 bases and the J gene lost 3 bases, with 17 bases spanning the gap. The CDR3 is made up of 17 amino acids. This sample was taken from a study of cytomegalovirus exposure and HLA in healthy donors. Background on the study: The approximately 120 validation repertoires, a later analysis reported, used the same platform as the 666 repertoires from the first cohort. Study-wide results and limits: According to the study, roughly 160 TCR beta chains were cytomegalovirus-associated. Per published reports, the classifier diagnosed cytomegalovirus status with high specificity and sensitivity. Rarity characterized most TCR sequences, yet some public TCRs appeared in many donors.

The method was immunoSEQ multiplex PCR; TCRdb's version includes in-frame clones alone and lacks a portion of them. Among 250,000 to 300,000 clones listed, 90% were seen once. Sequenced material: PBMCs. The V and J genes are TRBV4-2 and TRBJ2-2; D may be TRBD2 (6 bases). The receptor's source is a woman aged 18-29 years in good health and CMV-seronegative. CDR3 residues: CASSQEGPSFYTGELFF. CDR3 nucleotide sequence: TGTGCCAGCAGCCAGGAGGGCCCCAGCTTTTACACCGGGGAGCTGTTTTTT.